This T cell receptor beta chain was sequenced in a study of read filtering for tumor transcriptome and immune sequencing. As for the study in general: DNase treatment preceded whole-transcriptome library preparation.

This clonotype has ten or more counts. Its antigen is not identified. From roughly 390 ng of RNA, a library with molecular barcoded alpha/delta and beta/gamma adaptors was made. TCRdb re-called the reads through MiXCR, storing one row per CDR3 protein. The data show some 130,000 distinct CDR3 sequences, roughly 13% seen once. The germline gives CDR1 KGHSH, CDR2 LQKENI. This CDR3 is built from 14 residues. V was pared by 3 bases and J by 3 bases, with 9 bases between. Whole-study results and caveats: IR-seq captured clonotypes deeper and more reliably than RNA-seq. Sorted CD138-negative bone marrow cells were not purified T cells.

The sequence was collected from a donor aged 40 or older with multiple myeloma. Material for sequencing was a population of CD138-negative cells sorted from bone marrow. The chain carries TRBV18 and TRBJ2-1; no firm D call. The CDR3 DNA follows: TGTGCCAGCTCACCCGTCTACTTCTACAATGAGCAGTTCTTC. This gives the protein CASSPVYFYNEQFF.